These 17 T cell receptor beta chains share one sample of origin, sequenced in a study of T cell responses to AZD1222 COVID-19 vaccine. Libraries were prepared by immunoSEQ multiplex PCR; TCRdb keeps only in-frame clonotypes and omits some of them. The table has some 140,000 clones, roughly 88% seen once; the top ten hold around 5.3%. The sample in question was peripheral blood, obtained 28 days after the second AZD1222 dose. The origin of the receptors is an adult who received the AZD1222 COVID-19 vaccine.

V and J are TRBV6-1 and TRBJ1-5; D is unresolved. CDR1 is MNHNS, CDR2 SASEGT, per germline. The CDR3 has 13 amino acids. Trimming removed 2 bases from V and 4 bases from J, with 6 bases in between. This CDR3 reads CASSEIMNQPQHF. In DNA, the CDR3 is TGTGCCAGCAGTGAAATCATGAATCAGCCCCAGCATTTT.

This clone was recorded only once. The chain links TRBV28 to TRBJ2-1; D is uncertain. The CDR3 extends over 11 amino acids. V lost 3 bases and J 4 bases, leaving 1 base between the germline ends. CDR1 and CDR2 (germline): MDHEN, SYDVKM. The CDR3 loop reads CASSLYNEQFF. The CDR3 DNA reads TGTGCCAGCAGTTTGTACAATGAGCAGTTCTTC.

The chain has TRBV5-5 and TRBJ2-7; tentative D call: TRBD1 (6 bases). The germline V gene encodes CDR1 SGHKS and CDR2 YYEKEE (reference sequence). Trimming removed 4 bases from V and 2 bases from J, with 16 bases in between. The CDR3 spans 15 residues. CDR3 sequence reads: CASSRGRGLTYEQYF. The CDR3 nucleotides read TGTGCCAGCAGCCGTGGCAGGGGCCTTACCTACGAGCAGTACTTC.

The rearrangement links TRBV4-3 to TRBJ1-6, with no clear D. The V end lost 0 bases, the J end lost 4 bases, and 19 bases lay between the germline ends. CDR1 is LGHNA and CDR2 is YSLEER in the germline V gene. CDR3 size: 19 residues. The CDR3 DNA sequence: TGCGCCAGCAGCCAAGATCATGTGACCCTACCACTTTATAATTCACCCCTCCACTTT. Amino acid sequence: CASSQDHVTLPLYNSPLHF.

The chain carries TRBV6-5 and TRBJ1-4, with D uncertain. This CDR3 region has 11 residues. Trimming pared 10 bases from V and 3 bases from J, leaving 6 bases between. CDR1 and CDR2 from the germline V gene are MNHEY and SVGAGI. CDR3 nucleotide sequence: TGTGCCACCGAATCTAATGAAAAACTGTTTTTT. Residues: CATESNEKLFF.

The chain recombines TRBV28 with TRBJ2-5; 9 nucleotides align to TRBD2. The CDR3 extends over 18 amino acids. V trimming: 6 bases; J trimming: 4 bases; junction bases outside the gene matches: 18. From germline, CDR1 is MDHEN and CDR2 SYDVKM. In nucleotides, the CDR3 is TGTGCCAGCAGCCCCAAAGGCCGGGGAGCGGGAGGATTAGAGACCCAGTACTTC. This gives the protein CASSPKGRGAGGLETQYF.

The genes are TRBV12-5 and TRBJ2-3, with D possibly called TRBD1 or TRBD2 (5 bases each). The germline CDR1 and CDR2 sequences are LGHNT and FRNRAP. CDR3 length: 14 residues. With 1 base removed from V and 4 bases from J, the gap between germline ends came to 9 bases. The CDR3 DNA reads TGTGCTAGTGGTTTGGATGGGGGTTCAGATACGCAGTATTTT. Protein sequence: CASGLDGGSDTQYF.

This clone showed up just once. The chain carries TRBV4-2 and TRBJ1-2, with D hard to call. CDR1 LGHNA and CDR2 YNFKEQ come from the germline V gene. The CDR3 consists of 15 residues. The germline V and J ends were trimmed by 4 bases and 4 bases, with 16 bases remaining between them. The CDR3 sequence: CASSPPGGSSYGYTF. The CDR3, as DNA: TGTGCCAGCAGCCCTCCGGGCGGTTCCTCCTATGGCTACACCTTC.

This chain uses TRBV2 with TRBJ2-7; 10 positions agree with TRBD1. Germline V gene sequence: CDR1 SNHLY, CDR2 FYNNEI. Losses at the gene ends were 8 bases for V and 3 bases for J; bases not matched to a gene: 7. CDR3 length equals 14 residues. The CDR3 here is CASGRDRGNYEQYF. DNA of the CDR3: TGTGCCAGCGGGAGGGACAGGGGAAACTACGAGCAGTACTTC.

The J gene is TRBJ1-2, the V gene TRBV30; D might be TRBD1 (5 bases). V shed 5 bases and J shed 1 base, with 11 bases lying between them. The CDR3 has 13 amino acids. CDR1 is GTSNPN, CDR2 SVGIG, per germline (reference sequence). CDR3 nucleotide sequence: TGTGCCTGGGGGTGGACAAGTAACTATGGCTACACCTTC. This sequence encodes CAWGWTSNYGYTF.

CDR3 in DNA: TGTGCCAGCAGCGCCGGGACTAGCGGGAATTACGAGCAGTACTTC. Its translation is CASSAGTSGNYEQYF. The genes are TRBV9 and TRBJ2-7; 13 positions match TRBD2. Germline CDR1 reads SGDLS; CDR2 reads YYNGEE. This CDR3 has 15 residues. With V trimmed by 3 bases and J by 4 bases, 4 bases remained unmatched.

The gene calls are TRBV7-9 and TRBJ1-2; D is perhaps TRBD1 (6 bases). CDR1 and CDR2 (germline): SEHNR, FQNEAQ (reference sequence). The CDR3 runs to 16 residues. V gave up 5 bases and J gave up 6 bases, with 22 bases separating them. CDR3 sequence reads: CASSPGGAGVYHGYTF. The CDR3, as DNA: TGTGCCAGCAGCCCCGGGGGGGCAGGGGTGTACCATGGCTACACCTTC.

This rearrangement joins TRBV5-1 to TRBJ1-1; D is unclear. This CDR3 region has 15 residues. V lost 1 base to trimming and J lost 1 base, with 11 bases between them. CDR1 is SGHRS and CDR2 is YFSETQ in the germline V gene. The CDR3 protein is CASSLSPDQNTEAFF. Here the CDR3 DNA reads TGCGCCAGCAGCTTGAGCCCTGACCAGAACACTGAAGCTTTCTTT.

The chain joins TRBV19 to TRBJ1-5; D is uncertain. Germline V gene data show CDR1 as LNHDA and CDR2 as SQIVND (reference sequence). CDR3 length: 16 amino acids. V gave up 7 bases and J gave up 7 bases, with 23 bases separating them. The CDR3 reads CASISMADNGRQPQHF. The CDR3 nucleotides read TGTGCCAGTATAAGTATGGCAGACAACGGGAGGCAGCCCCAGCATTTT.

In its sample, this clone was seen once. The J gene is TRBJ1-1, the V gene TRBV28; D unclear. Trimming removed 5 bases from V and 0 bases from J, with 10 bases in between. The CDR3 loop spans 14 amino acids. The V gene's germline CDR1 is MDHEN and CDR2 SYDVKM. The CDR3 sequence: CASSAPSMNTEAFF. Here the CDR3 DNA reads TGTGCCAGCAGTGCACCTTCCATGAACACTGAAGCTTTCTTT.

The CDR3 loop reads CASSYWGGAEEKLFF. DNA of the CDR3: TGTGCCAGCAGTTACTGGGGGGGCGCGGAGGAAAAACTGTTTTTT. V and J are TRBV6-5 and TRBJ1-4; tentative D call: TRBD1 (6 bases). V shed 1 base and J shed 8 bases, with 14 bases lying between them. Germline loops: CDR1 MNHEY, CDR2 SVGAGI. The CDR3 spans 15 residues.

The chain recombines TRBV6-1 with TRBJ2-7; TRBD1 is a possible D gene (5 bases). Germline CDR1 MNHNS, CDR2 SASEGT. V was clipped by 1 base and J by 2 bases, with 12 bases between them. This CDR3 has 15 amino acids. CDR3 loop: CASSEVRVSTYEQYF. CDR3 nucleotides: TGTGCCAGCAGTGAAGTCAGGGTCTCGACCTACGAGCAGTACTTC.